This TCR beta chain comes out of a study of beta chain features in type 1 diabetes. Whole-study results and caveats: A moderate, significant TCRB CDR3 shortening appeared in type 1 diabetes across four CD4+ subsets.

On this clone itself: What it binds is not known.

cDNA synthesis used the whole RNA isolate, giving expressed TCRB sequences. Here immunoSEQ multiplex PCR was the method, and the copy in TCRdb shows in-frame clones only, minus some. Counted here are fewer than 300,000 clones, roughly 20% occurring once; the ten biggest clones make up around 0.029%. Sequenced material: naive CD4+ T cells from blood. The receptor's source is a woman between 35 and 50 years old with type 1 diabetes.

The CDR3 here is CASSLARAVNTEAFF. CDR3 coding DNA: TGTGCCAGCAGCTTGGCGAGGGCAGTTAACACTGAAGCTTTCTTT. The chain joins TRBV5-6 to TRBJ1-1, with D unresolved. The germline CDR1 and CDR2 sequences are SGHDT and YYEEEE. Trimming removed 0 bases from V and 2 bases from J, with 11 bases in between. The CDR3 is 15 amino acids.